The T cell receptor (beta chain) described here comes from a study of low-dose radiotherapy and immunotherapy resistance in tumors (dated by TCRdb to the early 2020s). Regarding the study in general: Cohort 1 received 0.5 Gy per fraction every 2 weeks, with a prescribed total PTV dose of 6.5 Gy. Patients were given nivolumab as a 240 mg flat dose every two weeks and ipilimumab at 1 mg/kg every six weeks, with both drugs delivered intravenously. Eight patients were included in the translational analysis, namely three from the first dose cohort plus the first five from the second dose cohort. Cohort 2 received 1 Gy per fraction every two weeks, with a total of 13 Gy over 26 weeks. Aspirin 300 mg was taken orally once daily by patients for four cycles, starting on cycle 1 day 1. Every two weeks, patients got intravenous cyclophosphamide at 200 mg/m2, given one day ahead of each radiation and immunotherapy administration. No randomization into treatment groups was done for the people taking part in the trial.

This clonotype was seen at least ten times. This receptor's antigen is unknown. Qualities for individual bases were not recorded, and no much larger clone is one base off. The intended sense of this specimen's time point label: after trial treatment. The treatment or condition label corresponds to: LDRT plus nivolumab, ipilimumab, low-dose cyclophosphamide and aspirin (RACIN trial). The donors took part in RACIN, a single-arm, phase I, dose-escalation trial that combined nivolumab, ipilimumab, aspirin, low-dose cyclophosphamide and low-dose radiotherapy. Patients were eligible if they had advanced solid tumors that were TIL-negative. Data came from an Illumina HiSeq 2500. To make first-strand cDNA, Superscript III was used along with a set of TRAV- and TRBV-specific primers so that both the TCRalpha and TCRbeta chains were covered. TCRs were amplified with Phusion for about 21 PCR cycles, with a constant-region primer paired with the adapter attached to the V primers. The MessageAmp II aRNA Amplification Kit was used to amplify the isolated mRNA, with in vitro transcription run for 16 hours at 37 degrees C. The Dynabeads mRNA DIRECT Purification Kit was used to isolate the mRNA for TCR sequencing. Indexed Illumina adapters were added in a second Phusion PCR of roughly 23 cycles, and the PCR products were purified with AMPure XP beads. The authors' pipeline ran thus. Using custom Perl scripts, TCR sequences that encoded the same protein were pooled, out-of-frame sequences were dropped, and the abundance of each clonotype was calculated. TCR sequences supported by only a single read were excluded from analysis. Among the metrics used to describe the repertoires were Shannon entropy, Gini index, clonality, richness, and the frequency of TCRs shared between repertoires. In TCRdb, the public reads were trimmed at Q25 with fastp and aligned with MiXCR, with productive beta chains retained. Here each entry gathers all rows of one CDR3 protein and keeps the most common genes and DNA. The V and J calls follow TCRdb's processing rather than the paper's. This sample holds under 110,000 distinct CDR3 sequences; 20% to 25% were observed only once. Jointly, the top ten make up approximately 4% of the sample.

CDR1 and CDR2, per the germline V gene, are SGDLS and YYNGEE. The CDR3 holds 15 amino acids from the cysteine to the phenylalanine. Left in the record is the CDR3 DNA by itself, 45 bases read in frame from the first base. V is cut back by 3 bases and J by 1 base, with 2 bases in the junction unmatched. The sequence came from a male donor with prostate cancer. The chain is made from TRBV9 and TRBJ2-2; 8 middle bases align to TRBD1. The starting material was PBMCs, obtained after low-dose radiotherapy plus immunotherapy. The CDR3 here reads CASSAGTGNTGELFF. The nucleotide sequence reads TGTGCCAGCAGCGCCGGGACAGGGAACACCGGGGAGCTGTTTTTT.